What follows are 3 T cell receptor beta chains derived from one specimen sequenced in a study of blood T cell repertoires in COVID-19 (dated by TCRdb to 2020 to 2022). The protocol used for the library was the immunoSEQ multiplex PCR assay. Entries here come from immuneACCESS through TCRdb and include only in-frame sequences with V and J called. Some clones fail to appear in such tables; in the studies checked, an unresolved V gene covers under half of the shortfall, and the cause of the remainder is unknown. A total of approximately 200,000 clones appear in this sample, roughly 88% of them only once. The ten largest clones represent under 3.5% of the sample. Sequenced material: peripheral blood. The receptors stem from a man aged 55 to 69 with acute or convalescent COVID-19.

V usage is TRBV9 and J usage is TRBJ2-1; TRBD2 aligns across 10 bases. The CDR3 spans 16 residues. The germline V gene has CDR1 SGDLS and CDR2 YYNGEE. Germline trimming cut 0 bases from V and 7 bases from J; bases unmatched to any gene: 7. CDR3 in amino acids: CASSVEPSGRVNEQFF. The DNA of the CDR3 is TGTGCCAGCAGCGTAGAGCCCAGCGGGAGGGTGAATGAGCAGTTCTTC.

The chain combines TRBV19 with TRBJ2-7; the D gene is possibly TRBD1 (6 bases). Trimming cost V 2 bases and J 3 bases, with 11 bases left between them. Germline V CDR1 and CDR2: LNHDA, SQIVND (reference sequence). CDR3 length equals 14 residues. CDR3 region: CASSIPGHLYEQYF. For the CDR3, the DNA is TGTGCCAGTAGTATACCGGGACATCTCTACGAGCAGTACTTC.

V usage is TRBV27 and J usage is TRBJ2-5, with TRBD2 identical over 7 bases. Germline values: CDR1 MNHEY, CDR2 SMNVEV (reference sequence). The CDR3 totals 16 residues. Losses at the gene ends were 5 bases for V and 5 bases for J; bases not matched to a gene: 14. CDR3 loop: CASSTRAGVGRETQYF. In DNA, the CDR3 is TGTGCCAGCAGTACTAGGGCGGGAGTAGGTCGGGAGACCCAGTACTTC.